These 13 T cell receptor beta chains share one sample of origin, sequenced in a study of blood T cell repertoires in COVID-19. Clones were sequenced by immunoSEQ multiplex PCR, and TCRdb holds only the in-frame ones, with some missing. The sample records 100,000 to 150,000 clones, approximately 86% being singletons. The material sequenced was peripheral blood. All receptors come from a woman between 65 and 79 years old with COVID-19, enrolled during active disease.

V usage is TRBV9 and J usage is TRBJ1-2; TRBD1 is a possible D gene (5 bases). V lost 2 bases to trimming and J lost 8 bases, with 16 bases between them. The length of the CDR3 is 14 residues. CDR1 is SGDLS and CDR2 is YYNGEE in the germline V gene. CDR3 residues: CASSVGDRTGGYTF. The CDR3 DNA sequence: TGTGCCAGCAGCGTGGGCGACAGAACGGGCGGCTACACCTTC. The full variable domain, in which reference TRBV9 and TRBJ1-2 provide the parts outside the CDR3, is DSGVTQTPKHLITATGQRVTLRCSPRSGDLSVYWYQQSLDQGLQFLIQYYNGEERAKGNILERFSAQQFPDLHSELNLSSLELGDSALYFCASSVGDRTGGYTFGSGTRLTVV.

V and J are TRBV12-5 and TRBJ2-1, with TRBD2 matching 7 bases. Looked up from germline, CDR1 is LGHNT and CDR2 is FRNRAP. This CDR3 region has 17 residues. With V trimmed by 2 bases and J by 3 bases, 10 bases remained unmatched. The CDR3 region has the DNA TGTGCTAGTGGTTTGAGGCTCGCGGGGGTTAGCTACAATGAGCAGTTCTTC. Its protein is CASGLRLAGVSYNEQFF.

The chain couples TRBV24-1 to TRBJ2-5, with 9 bases aligning to TRBD1. J gave up 3 bases and V 5 bases, and 9 bases lay outside the gene matches. The germline CDR1 and CDR2 sequences are KGHDR and SFDVKD. The CDR3 runs to 16 residues. CDR3 coding DNA: TGTGCCACCAGTGCCTACGGATGGACAGGGGAAGAGACCCAGTACTTC. Translated: CATSAYGWTGEETQYF.

The chain employs TRBV15 and TRBJ2-7; 8 positions agree with TRBD1. Germline V gene sequence: CDR1 LNHNV, CDR2 YYDKDF (reference sequence). Trimming removed 4 bases from V and 1 base from J; junction bases left unmatched: 6. This CDR3 has 15 residues. CDR3 sequence (DNA): TGTGCCACCAGCACCCGGACAGGGTCATCCTACGAGCAGTACTTC. Translating gives CATSTRTGSSYEQYF. The full variable domain, rest sourced from reference TRBV15 and TRBJ2-7, is DAMVIQNPRYQVTQFGKPVTLSCSQTLNHNVMYWYQQKSSQAPKLLFHYYDKDFNNEADTPDNFQSRRPNTSFCFLDIRSPGLGDTAMYLCATSTRTGSSYEQYFGPGTRLTVT.

The chain is built from TRBV18 and TRBJ2-3; D is undetermined. The CDR3 is 13 residues long. Trimming took 4 bases from V and 6 from J, leaving 11 bases between them. CDR1 KGHSH and CDR2 LQKENI come from the germline V gene. Here the CDR3 reads CASSLTTGDTQYF. The CDR3 DNA reads TGTGCCAGCTCACTTACTACCGGGGATACGCAGTATTTT. Full variable domain (outside the CDR3, taken from reference TRBV18 and TRBJ2-3): NAGVMQNPRHLVRRRGQEARLRCSPMKGHSHVYWYRQLPEEGLKFMVYLQKENIIDESGMPKERFSAEFPKEGPSILRIQQVVRGDSAAYFCASSLTTGDTQYFGPGTRLTVL.

The rearrangement links TRBV7-3 to TRBJ2-2; 12 bases align to TRBD1. Trimming took 5 bases from V and 7 from J; bases not matched to a gene: 8. This CDR3 contains 16 residues. CDR1 and CDR2 from the germline V gene are SGHTA and FQGTGA. Written as DNA, the CDR3 is TGTGCCAGCAGCAAGCGGGGACAGGGGGCTGACGGGGAGCTGTTTTTT. Protein product: CASSKRGQGADGELFF. Full variable domain (rest looked up from reference TRBV7-3 and TRBJ2-2): GAGVSQTPSNKVTEKGKYVELRCDPISGHTALYWYRQSLGQGPEFLIYFQGTGAADDSGLPNDRFFAVRPEGSVSTLKIQRTERGDSAVYLCASSKRGQGADGELFFGEGSRLTVL.

This clone was found once. The rearrangement joins TRBV12-5 to TRBJ2-3, with D possibly being TRBD2 (6 bases). Looked up from germline, CDR1 is LGHNT and CDR2 is FRNRAP. Trimming shortened V by 0 bases and J by 4 bases, and 20 bases separated the two germline ends. This CDR3 is 18 amino acids long. CDR3 region: CASGLVVASARWSDTQYF. DNA for the CDR3: TGTGCTAGTGGTTTGGTAGTGGCTAGCGCCCGATGGTCAGATACGCAGTATTTT.

The rearrangement links TRBV6-4 to TRBJ1-2; tentative D call: TRBD1 (5 bases). Trimming cost V 4 bases and J 6 bases, with 18 bases left between them. The CDR3 covers 15 residues. Germline V gives CDR1 MRHNA, CDR2 SNTAGT. The DNA for the CDR3 is TGTGCCAGCAGTGCCCCGGGGGGGGGAAGGGATGGCTACACCTTC. Translated, it gives CASSAPGGGRDGYTF.

The gene calls are TRBV29-1 and TRBJ2-1; TRBD1 agrees at 8 bases. From germline, CDR1 is SQVTM and CDR2 ANQGSEA. The CDR3 has 15 amino acids. Germline trimming cut 7 bases from V and 10 bases from J; bases unmatched to any gene: 18. The CDR3, as DNA: TGCAGCGCCCGCAGACAGGGGAAGGGACGTGAGGAGCAGTTCTTC. Residues: CSARRQGKGREEQFF.

This chain links TRBV2 with TRBJ2-7; TRBD2 aligns across 13 bases. Trimming took 6 bases from V and 6 from J; bases not matched to a gene: 5. The CDR3 sequence is 14 residues long. In germline, CDR1 is SNHLY, CDR2 FYNNEI. In DNA, the CDR3 is TGTGCCAGCAGGAGACTAGCGGGGGGTGCCGAGCAGTACTTC. Protein product: CASRRLAGGAEQYF.

Only one count was recorded for this clone. CDR3 sequence (DNA): TGTGCCAGCAGCACTATTGCTGCAGCAGGGATTGGCGAAGCTTTCTTT. Its translation: CASSTIAAAGIGEAFF. V is TRBV9 and J is TRBJ1-1; D might be TRBD1 (5 bases). Germline CDR1 and CDR2: SGDLS and YYNGEE. The V and J ends lost 4 bases and 8 bases respectively, with 24 bases between them. The CDR3 is 16 amino acids.

The J gene is TRBJ2-1, the V gene TRBV28, with 9 positions matching TRBD2. V trimming: 5 bases; J trimming: 10 bases; junction bases outside the gene matches: 12. The CDR3 extends over 15 amino acids. Germline CDR1 reads MDHEN; CDR2 reads SYDVKM. The CDR3 region is CASSQAGGYTLEQFF. In nucleotides, the CDR3 is TGTGCCAGCAGTCAAGCGGGGGGCTACACCCTGGAGCAGTTCTTC.

This chain connects TRBV27 to TRBJ1-2, with D hard to call. There are 12 residues in the CDR3. V gave up 8 bases and J gave up 6 bases, with 13 bases separating them. Per germline, CDR1 MNHEY and CDR2 SMNVEV (reference sequence). CDR3 bases: TGTGCCAGCCGGCGCGGAGCAGATGGCTACACCTTC. It specifies CASRRGADGYTF.